Listed below are T cell receptor beta chains from one sample, sequenced in a study of blood T cell repertoires in COVID-19. Only in-frame clones appear in the TCRdb table, and some are missing; sequencing was by immunoSEQ multiplex PCR. The repertoire has some 330,000 clones, roughly 90% of them found once; the top ten carry approximately 17%. Sequencing was performed on PBMCs or T cells enriched from blood (not recorded which). The receptor set was obtained from a woman aged 25-40 years who had recovered from COVID-19. CDR3s include the opening cysteine and the closing phenylalanine or tryptophan. The D gene is left open where the match is weak. The size of a clone is reported for some rows only, either as once, few or many, or as a class for expanded clones.

V,D,size,J,CDR3,DNA
TRBV19,NA,NA,TRBJ2-2,CASRPAQADTGELFF,TGTGCCAGTAGGCCCGCCCAGGCAGACACCGGGGAGCTGTTTTTT
TRBV20-1,NA,once,TRBJ2-1,CSARLYQQFF,TGCAGTGCTAGACTGTATCAGCAGTTCTTC
TRBV5-6,NA,NA,TRBJ2-1,CASSLEGVWGYNEQFF,TGTGCCAGCAGCTTGGAAGGGGTCTGGGGCTACAATGAGCAGTTCTTC
TRBV11-2,NA,NA,TRBJ2-7,CASSRPRNHEQYF,TGTGCCAGCAGTCGTCCGCGGAACCACGAGCAGTACTTC
TRBV21-1,NA,NA,TRBJ2-7,CASSADRGYEQYF,TGTGCCAGCAGCGCGGACAGGGGCTACGAGCAGTACTTC
TRBV7-2,NA,NA,TRBJ2-7,CASSILVSSSEQYF,TGTGCCAGCTCTATTCTGGTCTCTTCCTCCGAGCAGTACTTC
TRBV9,NA,NA,TRBJ2-4,CASSSGLPENIQYF,TGTGCCAGCAGCTCGGGACTTCCCGAAAACATTCAGTACTTC
TRBV7-2,NA,NA,TRBJ1-1,CASSLMGGTNTEAFF,TGTGCCAGCAGCCTTATGGGCGGGACGAACACTGAAGCTTTCTTT
TRBV7-6,NA,NA,TRBJ1-2,CASSLESWRDGYTF,TGTGCCAGCAGCTTAGAGAGTTGGAGAGATGGCTACACCTTC
TRBV10-3,TRBD2,once,TRBJ2-1,CAISTRTSGRDNEQFF,TGTGCCATCAGCACGAGGACTAGCGGAAGAGACAATGAGCAGTTCTTC
TRBV6-2/TRBV6-3,TRBD2,NA,TRBJ2-1,CASSKTSGGKYNEQFF,TGTGCCAGCAGTAAGACTAGCGGGGGGAAATACAATGAGCAGTTCTTC
TRBV7-2,NA,NA,TRBJ1-2,CASSLDRANYGYTF,TGTGCCAGCAGCTTAGACAGGGCTAACTATGGCTACACCTTC
TRBV28,NA,NA,TRBJ1-2,CASRPSGENGYTF,TGTGCCAGCAGACCGTCAGGGGAAAATGGCTACACCTTC
TRBV28,TRBD2,NA,TRBJ2-1,CASSFGGSYDNEQFF,TGTGCCAGCAGTTTCGGCGGGAGTTACGACAATGAGCAGTTCTTC
TRBV28,NA,NA,TRBJ2-2,CASSISMGSMLF,TGTGCCAGTTCCATTTCTATGGGGAGCATGCTTTTT
TRBV29-1,TRBD1,NA,TRBJ1-5,CSVQGASNQPQHF,TGCAGCGTCCAGGGGGCAAGCAATCAGCCCCAGCATTTT
TRBV6-2/TRBV6-3,NA,NA,TRBJ2-7,CASSYTGNEQYF,TGTGCCAGCAGTTACACAGGGAACGAGCAGTACTTC
TRBV18,NA,once,TRBJ1-1,CASSPQGVNTEAFF,TGTGCCAGCTCACCACAAGGGGTCAACACTGAAGCTTTCTTT
TRBV11-2,TRBD2,NA,TRBJ2-1,CASSLDSLGGYNEQFF,TGTGCCAGCAGCTTAGACTCATTGGGGGGGTACAATGAGCAGTTCTTC
TRBV11-3,NA,NA,TRBJ2-1,CASSWGPYEQFF,TGTGCCAGCAGCTGGGGGCCCTATGAGCAGTTCTTC
TRBV28,TRBD2,once,TRBJ2-2,CASSFSFSGTSDTGELFF,TGTGCCAGCAGCTTTAGTTTTAGCGGGACGTCTGACACCGGGGAGCTGTTTTTT
TRBV28,NA,NA,TRBJ1-3,CASSPPKGDGNTIYF,TGTGCCAGCAGTCCCCCTAAGGGGGATGGAAACACCATATATTTT